The rows below give T cell receptor beta chains drawn from one sample of a study of shared clonotypes between healthy human individuals. Clones were sequenced by immunoSEQ multiplex PCR, and TCRdb holds only the in-frame ones, with some missing. The repertoire holds some 2.1 million clones, with about 95% as singletons. Specimen: naive CD8+ T cells sorted from blood. These receptors originate from a man aged 18 to 29 in good health. Both conserved end residues are part of each CDR3. D genes are given only for firm matches. The size entry is marked missing in some rows and otherwise reads once, few, many or a size class.

TRBV6-5	TRBD2	TRBJ2-3	NA	TGTGCCAGCAGACCCCCGGGACTATCCACAGATACGCAGTATTTT	CASRPPGLSTDTQYF
TRBV5-6	NA	TRBJ1-2	NA	TGTGCCAGCAGCTTGAAGGGTGTAGGCTATGGCTACACCTTC	CASSLKGVGYGYTF
TRBV11-2	NA	TRBJ2-2	NA	TGTGCCAGCAGCTTACCAGACACCGGGGAGCTGTTTTTT	CASSLPDTGELFF
TRBV28	NA	TRBJ1-2	NA	TGTGCCAGCAGTTTCCCGGAGACCCCACGGGGCTACACCTTC	CASSFPETPRGYTF
TRBV29-1	NA	TRBJ1-1	NA	TGCAGCGTGGTCTTGAACACTGAAGCTTTCTTT	CSVVLNTEAFF
TRBV27	TRBD2	TRBJ2-3	NA	TGTGCCAGCCGACGACTGAGAGCGGGGGAAGGTACAGATACGCAGTATTTT	CASRRLRAGEGTDTQYF
TRBV7-9	NA	TRBJ1-1	NA	TGTGCCAGCAGCACCGACCAGGCGCCGGGGGGCCGGACTGAAGCTTTCTTT	CASSTDQAPGGRTEAFF
TRBV10-2	NA	TRBJ2-2	NA	TGCGCCAGCAGTGAGTTTAATGGCCTCCCGGGCACCGGGGAGCTGTTTTTT	CASSEFNGLPGTGELFF
TRBV7-9	NA	TRBJ2-7	NA	TGTGCCAGCAGCTTGGCCGGACAGCCCTACGAGCAGTACTTC	CASSLAGQPYEQYF
TRBV2	NA	TRBJ1-3	few	TGTGCCAGCAGTGAACTGGGCTCTTTCTCTGGAAACACCATATATTTT	CASSELGSFSGNTIYF